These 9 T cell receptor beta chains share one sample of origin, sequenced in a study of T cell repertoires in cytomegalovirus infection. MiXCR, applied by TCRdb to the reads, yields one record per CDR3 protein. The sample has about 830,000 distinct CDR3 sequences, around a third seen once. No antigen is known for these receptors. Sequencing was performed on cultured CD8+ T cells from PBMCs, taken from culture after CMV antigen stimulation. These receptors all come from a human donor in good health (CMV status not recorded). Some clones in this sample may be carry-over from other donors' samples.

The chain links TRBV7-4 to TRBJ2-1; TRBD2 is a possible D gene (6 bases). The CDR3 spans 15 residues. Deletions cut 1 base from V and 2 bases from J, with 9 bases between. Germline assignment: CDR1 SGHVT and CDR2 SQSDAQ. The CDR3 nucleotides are TGTGCCAGCAGCTTAGGGGGACTCACCTACAATGAGCAGTTCTTC. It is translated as CASSLGGLTYNEQFF.

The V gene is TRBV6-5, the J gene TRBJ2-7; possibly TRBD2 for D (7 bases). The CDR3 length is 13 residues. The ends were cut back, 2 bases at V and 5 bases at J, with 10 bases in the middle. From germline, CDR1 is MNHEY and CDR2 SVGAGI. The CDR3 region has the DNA TGTGCCAGCAGTTACCCGGGGGGCGACGAGCAGTACTTC. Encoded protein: CASSYPGGDEQYF.

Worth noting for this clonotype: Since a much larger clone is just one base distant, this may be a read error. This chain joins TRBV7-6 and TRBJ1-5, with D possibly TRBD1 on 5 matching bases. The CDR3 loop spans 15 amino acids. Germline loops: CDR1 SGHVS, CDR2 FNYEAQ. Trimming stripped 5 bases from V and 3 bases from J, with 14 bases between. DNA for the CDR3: TGTGCCAGCAGCCTCGGACATGGGGTCAATCAGCCCCAGCATTTT. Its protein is CASSLGHGVNQPQHF.

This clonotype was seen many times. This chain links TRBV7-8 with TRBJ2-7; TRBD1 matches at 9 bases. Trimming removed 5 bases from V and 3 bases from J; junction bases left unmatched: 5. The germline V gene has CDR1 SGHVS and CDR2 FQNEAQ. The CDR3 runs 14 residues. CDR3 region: CASSPDRGSYEQYV. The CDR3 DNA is TGTGCCAGCAGCCCTGACAGGGGGAGCTACGAGCAGTACGTC.

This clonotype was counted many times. The CDR3 region has the DNA TGTGCCAGCAGCACCTCTGACAGACTCTACGAGCAGTACTTC. Encoded protein: CASSTSDRLYEQYF. The gene calls are TRBV7-9 and TRBJ2-7, with a weak D call TRBD1 (5 bases). The CDR3 is made up of 14 amino acids. V lost 5 bases and J lost 3, with 14 bases in between. Germline V gene lookup returns CDR1 SEHNR and CDR2 FQNEAQ (reference sequence).

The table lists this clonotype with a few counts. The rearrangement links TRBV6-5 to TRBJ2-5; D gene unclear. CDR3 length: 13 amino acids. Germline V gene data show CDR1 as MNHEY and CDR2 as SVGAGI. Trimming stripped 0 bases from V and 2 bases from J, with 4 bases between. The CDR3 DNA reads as TGTGCCAGCAGTTACTCGCGACAAGAGACCCAGTACTTC. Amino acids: CASSYSRQETQYF.

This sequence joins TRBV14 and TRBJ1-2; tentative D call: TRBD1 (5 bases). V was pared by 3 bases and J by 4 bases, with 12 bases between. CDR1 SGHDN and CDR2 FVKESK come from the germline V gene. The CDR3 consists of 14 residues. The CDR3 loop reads CASSHPGTGYGYTF. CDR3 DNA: TGTGCCAGCAGCCATCCCGGGACGGGCTATGGCTACACCTTC.

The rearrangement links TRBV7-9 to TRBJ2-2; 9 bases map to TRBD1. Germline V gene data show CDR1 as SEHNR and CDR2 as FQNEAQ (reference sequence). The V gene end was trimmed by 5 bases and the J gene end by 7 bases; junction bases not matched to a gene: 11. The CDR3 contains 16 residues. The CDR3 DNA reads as TGTGCCAGCAGCCCCCCGGGGGACAGGGCTTTCGGGGAGCTGTTTTTT. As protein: CASSPPGDRAFGELFF.

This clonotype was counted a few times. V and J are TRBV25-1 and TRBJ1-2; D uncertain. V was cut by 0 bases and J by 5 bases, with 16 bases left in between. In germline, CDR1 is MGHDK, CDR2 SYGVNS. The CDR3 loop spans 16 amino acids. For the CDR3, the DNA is TGTGCCAGCAGTGAATATTCAACGACTCCCCGGTATGGCTACACCTTC. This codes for CASSEYSTTPRYGYTF.